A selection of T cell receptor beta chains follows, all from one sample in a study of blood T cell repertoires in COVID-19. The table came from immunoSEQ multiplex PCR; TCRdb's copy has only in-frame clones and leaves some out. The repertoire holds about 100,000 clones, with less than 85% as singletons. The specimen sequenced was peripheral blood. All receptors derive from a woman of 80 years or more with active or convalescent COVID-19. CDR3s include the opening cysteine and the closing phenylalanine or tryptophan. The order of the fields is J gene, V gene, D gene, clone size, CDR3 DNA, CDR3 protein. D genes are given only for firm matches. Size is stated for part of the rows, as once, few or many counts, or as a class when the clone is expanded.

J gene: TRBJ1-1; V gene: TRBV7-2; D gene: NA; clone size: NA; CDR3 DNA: TGTGCCAGCAGCTTAGTGGCAGGGATGAACACTGAAGCTTTCTTT; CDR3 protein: CASSLVAGMNTEAFF
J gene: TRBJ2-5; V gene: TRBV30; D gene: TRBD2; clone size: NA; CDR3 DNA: TGTGCCTGGAGTGTTGGTAGCGGGAGGATGGCGACCCAGTACTTC; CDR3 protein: CAWSVGSGRMATQYF
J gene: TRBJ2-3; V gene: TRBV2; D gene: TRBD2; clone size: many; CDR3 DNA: TGTGCCAGCAGTGAATGGTATGCGGGAGCCGACTCAGATACGCAGTATTTT; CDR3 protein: CASSEWYAGADSDTQYF
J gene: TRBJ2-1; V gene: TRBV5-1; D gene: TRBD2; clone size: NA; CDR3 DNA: TGTGCCAGCAGCCCCCGGACTAGCGTCTACAATGAGCAGTTCTTC; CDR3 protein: CASSPRTSVYNEQFF
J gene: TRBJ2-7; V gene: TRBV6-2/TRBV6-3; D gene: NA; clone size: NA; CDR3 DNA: TGTGCCAGCATCCCTAGGGGCAGATACGAGCAGTACTTC; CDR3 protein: CASIPRGRYEQYF
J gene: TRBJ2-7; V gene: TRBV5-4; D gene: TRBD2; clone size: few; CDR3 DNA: TGTGCCAGCAGCACATCTAGCGGGAGGACCGAGCAGTACTTC; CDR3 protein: CASSTSSGRTEQYF
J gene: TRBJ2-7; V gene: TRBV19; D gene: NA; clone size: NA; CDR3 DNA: TGTGCCAGTAGTGATTCCCCTGTACTTTACGAGCAGTACTTC; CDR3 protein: CASSDSPVLYEQYF
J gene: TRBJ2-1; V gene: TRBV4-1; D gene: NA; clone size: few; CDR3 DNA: TGCGCCAGCAGCCAAGGACGGGATACCTACAATGAGCAGTTCTTC; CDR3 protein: CASSQGRDTYNEQFF
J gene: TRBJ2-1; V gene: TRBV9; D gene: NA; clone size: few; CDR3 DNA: TGTGCCAGCAGCGTTCTGGGAGAGTACGGTGAGCAGTTCTTC; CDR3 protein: CASSVLGEYGEQFF
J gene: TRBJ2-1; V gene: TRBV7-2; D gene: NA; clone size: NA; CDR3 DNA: TGTGCCAGCAGCTTAGCAGGCGGTCCCGGGGACAACAATGAGCAGTTCTTC; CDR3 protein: CASSLAGGPGDNNEQFF
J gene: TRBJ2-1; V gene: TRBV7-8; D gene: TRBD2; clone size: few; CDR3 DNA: TGTGCCAGCAGCTTGGGCCTTGGACTAGCGGGGGACAATGAGCAGTTCTTC; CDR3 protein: CASSLGLGLAGDNEQFF
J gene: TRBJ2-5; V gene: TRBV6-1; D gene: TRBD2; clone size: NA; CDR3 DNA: TGTGCCAGCAGTGAAGCGCTACTAGCGCTCACTAAGACCCAGTACTTC; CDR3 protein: CASSEALLALTKTQYF
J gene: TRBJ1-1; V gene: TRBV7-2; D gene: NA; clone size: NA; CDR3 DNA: TGTGCCAGCAGCTTGGAGATGAACACTGAAGCTTTCTTT; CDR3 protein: CASSLEMNTEAFF
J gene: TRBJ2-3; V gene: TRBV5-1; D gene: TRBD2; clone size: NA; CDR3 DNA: TGTGCCAGCTATTCGGGAGGCAGCACAGATACGCAGTATTTT; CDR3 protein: CASYSGGSTDTQYF
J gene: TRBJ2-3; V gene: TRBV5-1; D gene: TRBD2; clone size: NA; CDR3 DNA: TGCGCCAGCAGCGCGAGAGGGACTAGCGGGAGGACGAGCACAGATACGCAGTATTTT; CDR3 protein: CASSARGTSGRTSTDTQYF
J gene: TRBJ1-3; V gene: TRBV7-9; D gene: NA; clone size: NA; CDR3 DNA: TGTGCCAGCAGCTTAGACATCGGGGGGGCACATGGAAACACCATATATTTT; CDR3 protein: CASSLDIGGAHGNTIYF
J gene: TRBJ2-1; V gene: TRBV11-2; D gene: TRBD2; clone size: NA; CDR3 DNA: TGTGCCAGCAGCCCCCGGCGGGGGGGCGGGAGGATGGTCTACAATGAGCAGTTCTTC; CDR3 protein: CASSPRRGGGRMVYNEQFF
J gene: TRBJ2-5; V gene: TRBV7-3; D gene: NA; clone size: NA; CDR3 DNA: TGTGCCAGCAGCTCTCTGGGCAGGGGGACCCAGTACTTC; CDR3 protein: CASSSLGRGTQYF
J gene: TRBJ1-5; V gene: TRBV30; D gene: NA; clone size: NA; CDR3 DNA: TGTGCCTGGAGTGTTTTGGGGGGTGATCAGCCCCAGCATTTT; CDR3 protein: CAWSVLGGDQPQHF
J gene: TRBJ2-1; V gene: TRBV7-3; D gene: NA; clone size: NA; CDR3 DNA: TGTGCCAGCAGCCAAACAGGGTTTGAGCAGTTCTTC; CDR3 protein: CASSQTGFEQFF
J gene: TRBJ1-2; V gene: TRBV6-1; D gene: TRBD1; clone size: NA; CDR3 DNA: TGTGCCAGCAGTGAAAGGGGACAGGCCGCTAACTATGGCTACACCTTC; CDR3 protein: CASSERGQAANYGYTF
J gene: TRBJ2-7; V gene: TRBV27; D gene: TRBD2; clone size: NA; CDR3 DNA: TGTGCCAGCAGTTTACGTCGGGGAACTAGCGGGAGCTACGAGCAGTACTTC; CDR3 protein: CASSLRRGTSGSYEQYF
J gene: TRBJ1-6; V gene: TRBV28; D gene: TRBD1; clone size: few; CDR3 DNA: TGTGCCAGCAAGGATGGGACAGGGGGTTTCTCACCCCTCCACTTT; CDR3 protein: CASKDGTGGFSPLHF
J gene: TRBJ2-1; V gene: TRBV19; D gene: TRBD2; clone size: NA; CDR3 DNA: TGTGCCAGTAGACAGTTAGCGGGGGCGGCCCACAATGAGCAGTTCTTC; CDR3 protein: CASRQLAGAAHNEQFF
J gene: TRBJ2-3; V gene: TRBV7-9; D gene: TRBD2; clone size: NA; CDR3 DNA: TGTGCCAGCAGCCCCGGGACTAGCGGGAGAAGGACAGATACGCAGTATTTT; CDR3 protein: CASSPGTSGRRTDTQYF